This TCR beta chain came from a study of blood T cells in healthy people across ages. Primed by a sample-barcoded 5' primer and a J-beta primer mix, a second PCR proceeded for about 6 to 12 cycles. MiXCR was run by TCRdb on the 5' RACE reads, yielding one entry per CDR3 protein. In the table there are about 640,000 distinct CDR3 sequences, 45% to 65% of which are singletons. The donors, healthy Caucasians from Russia, were aged 6 to 90. Germline V gives CDR1 DFQATT, CDR2 SNEGSKA (reference sequence). V was pared by 0 bases and J by 7 bases, with 15 bases between. CDR3 length: 14 residues. The sequenced sample was blood. This sequence originates from a man aged 55-75 years in good health. The chain carries TRBV20-1 and TRBJ1-1; D call uncertain. Here the CDR3 DNA reads TGCAGTGCTAGAGATATTGGATCGGTCGGTGAAGCTTTCTTT. Protein product: CSARDIGSVGEAFF.